Each of the 29 T cell receptor beta chains below was sequenced from the same sample in a study of type 1 regulatory T cells. What these receptors recognize is not known. TCRdb redid the calling of the reads with MiXCR, one entry per CDR3 protein. The sample yields roughly 46,000 distinct CDR3 sequences, 12% seen once. The sequenced sample consisted of cultured non-Tr1 T cells, either the whole culture or a sorted T cell fraction (not recorded which). All receptors come from a human donor in good health.

The chain uses TRBV2 and TRBJ2-1; D gene unclear. CDR1 and CDR2 (germline): SNHLY, FYNNEI. The CDR3 loop spans 13 amino acids. V gave up 9 bases and J gave up 4 bases, with 13 bases separating them. The CDR3 coding sequence is TGTGCCAGTGACCGACTCTTGTACAATGAGCAGTTCTTC. It encodes CASDRLLYNEQFF.

This chain connects TRBV6-1 to TRBJ2-7; D uncertain. Germline loops: CDR1 MNHNS, CDR2 SASEGT. The V gene lost 4 bases and the J gene lost 7 bases, with 8 bases spanning the gap. The CDR3 extends over 11 amino acids. Here the CDR3 DNA reads TGTGCCAGCAGTGTTTGGCAGGAGCAGTACTTC. Translation gives CASSVWQEQYF.

This clonotype was seen many times. The CDR3 here is CASSSIASVPSGELFF. For the CDR3, the DNA is TGTGCCAGCAGCTCTATAGCGAGCGTCCCTTCGGGGGAGCTGTTTTTT. This chain uses TRBV7-2 with TRBJ2-2; D perhaps matches TRBD2 (5 bases). Trimming shortened V by 4 bases and J by 8 bases, and 20 bases separated the two germline ends. This CDR3 contains 16 residues. Germline V gives CDR1 SGHTA, CDR2 FQGNSA.

This clonotype showed up many times. This chain joins TRBV20-1 and TRBJ2-2; 13 nucleotides match TRBD2. J gave up 6 bases and V 6 bases, and 4 bases lay outside the gene matches. The germline V gene encodes CDR1 DFQATT and CDR2 SNEGSKA (reference sequence). The CDR3 loop spans 14 amino acids. The CDR3 DNA reads as TGCAGTGCCTCCACTAGCGGGAGGGCCGGGGAGCTGTTTTTT. Translated, it gives CSASTSGRAGELFF.

At least ten counts were recorded for this clonotype. The gene calls are TRBV7-9 and TRBJ2-1, with 12 bases identical to TRBD2. The CDR3 totals 17 residues. Per germline, CDR1 SEHNR and CDR2 FQNEAQ (reference sequence). Trimming took 4 bases from V and 9 from J; bases not matched to a gene: 13. The CDR3 DNA sequence: TGTGCCAGCAGCTCGCTCATGACTAGCGGGAGACCAACTGAGCAGTTCTTC. Translating it yields CASSSLMTSGRPTEQFF. The full variable domain, with the rest looked up from reference TRBV7-9 and TRBJ2-1, is DTGVSQNPRHKITKRGQNVTFRCDPISEHNRLYWYRQTLGQGPEFLTYFQNEAQLEKSRLLSDRFSAERPKGSFSTLEIQRTEQGDSAMYLCASSSLMTSGRPTEQFFGPGTRLTVL.

This clonotype has at least ten counts. This chain's CDR3 is CASSLVLDNEQFF. DNA for the CDR3: TGCGCCAGCAGCTTGGTCCTCGACAATGAGCAGTTCTTC. V is TRBV5-1 and J is TRBJ2-1; D is ambiguous. The V end lost 0 bases, the J end lost 5 bases, and 6 bases lay between the germline ends. CDR3 length: 13 residues. From germline, CDR1 is SGHRS and CDR2 YFSETQ. Full variable domain (missing parts from reference TRBV5-1 and TRBJ2-1): KAGVTQTPRYLIKTRGQQVTLSCSPISGHRSVSWYQQTPGQGLQFLFEYFSETQRNKGNFPGRFSGRQFSNSRSEMNVSTLELGDSALYLCASSLVLDNEQFFGPGTRLTVL.

This clonotype was counted ten times or more. This chain links TRBV12-3 or TRBV12-4 with TRBJ2-5; the match to TRBD1 covers 10 bases. J lost 4 bases, V lost 6 bases, and 2 bases had no gene match. The CDR3 loop spans 13 amino acids. CDR3 protein: CASSRDRGETQYF. The CDR3 DNA reads as TGTGCCAGCAGCCGGGACAGGGGAGAGACCCAGTACTTC.

In this sample, this clonotype turned up a few times. V is TRBV4-2 and J is TRBJ2-4; 7 positions match TRBD2. V lost 7 bases to trimming and J lost 0 bases; unmatched junction nucleotides: 3. Germline CDR1 and CDR2: LGHNA and YNFKEQ. The CDR3 is 14 amino acids. CDR3 protein: CASTTGGAKNIQYF. DNA for the CDR3: TGTGCCAGCACGACGGGGGGAGCCAAAAACATTCAGTACTTC.

The chain is built from TRBV5-1 and TRBJ1-1; D ambiguous. Looked up from germline, CDR1 is SGHRS and CDR2 is YFSETQ. The V end lost 3 bases, the J end lost 1 base, and 10 bases lay between the germline ends. The CDR3 spans 14 residues. CDR3 in amino acids: CASSSAPPNTEAFF. The CDR3 DNA reads as TGCGCCAGCAGCTCGGCACCGCCGAACACTGAAGCTTTCTTT.

There are a few counts of this clonotype. The genes are TRBV20-1 and TRBJ2-2; D unresolved. CDR1 and CDR2 (germline): DFQATT, SNEGSKA (reference sequence). The V end lost 6 bases, the J end lost 0 bases, and 17 bases lay between the germline ends. CDR3 length: 16 amino acids. In DNA, the CDR3 is TGCAGTGCCCCAAGTGGTACGGTTTCGAACACCGGGGAGCTGTTTTTT. Its translation: CSAPSGTVSNTGELFF.

This clonotype was counted ten times or more. This chain connects TRBV29-1 to TRBJ2-5; a weak D match, TRBD1 (5 bases). Trimming removed 6 bases from V and 1 base from J, with 9 bases in between. CDR3 size: 12 residues. CDR1 is SQVTM and CDR2 is ANQGSEA in the germline V gene. The CDR3 loop is CSVGQGQETQYF. In DNA, the CDR3 is TGCAGCGTGGGGCAGGGCCAAGAGACCCAGTACTTC.

This clonotype was counted only a few times. The rearrangement joins TRBV18 to TRBJ1-2, with no clear D. This CDR3 contains 14 residues. Germline V gene lookup returns CDR1 KGHSH and CDR2 LQKENI. V lost 0 bases and J 6 bases, leaving 11 bases between the germline ends. This CDR3 is CASSPPSRLDGYTF. For the CDR3, the DNA is TGTGCCAGCTCACCACCTTCCCGCTTGGATGGCTACACCTTC.

This clonotype was counted ten times or more. The V and J genes are TRBV5-6 and TRBJ2-1; no reliable D call. The ends were cut back, 6 bases at V and 8 bases at J, with 9 bases in the middle. Germline V lookup: CDR1 SGHDT, CDR2 YYEEEE. The CDR3 totals 11 residues. The CDR3, as DNA: TGTGCCAGCAACAAGGCCCATGAGCAGTTCTTC. Its translation is CASNKAHEQFF.

This clonotype was counted many times. This chain uses TRBV18 with TRBJ2-2; D not resolved. CDR1 is KGHSH, CDR2 LQKENI, per germline. CDR3 length equals 14 residues. Trimming removed 9 bases at V and 2 bases at J, with 13 bases between. CDR3 sequence (DNA): TGTGCCAGTACAACGTCTCGTAACACCGGGGAGCTGTTTTTT. This translates into CASTTSRNTGELFF.

This clonotype was detected many times. V is TRBV5-1 and J is TRBJ2-5; no reliable D call. V dropped 5 bases and J dropped 5 bases, with 16 bases sitting between them. CDR1 is SGHRS, CDR2 YFSETQ, per germline. The CDR3 has 14 residues. CDR3 in amino acids: CASSPYRPGETQYF. The CDR3 nucleotides are TGCGCCAGCAGTCCATATCGTCCCGGGGAGACCCAGTACTTC.

This clonotype appeared many times. The chain carries TRBV10-3 and TRBJ1-4; tentative D call: TRBD1 (5 bases). The CDR3 runs 13 residues. Trimming cost V 10 bases and J 5 bases, with 14 bases left between them. The germline gives CDR1 ENHRY, CDR2 SYGVKD. The CDR3 spells CATSQVLNEKLFF. The DNA of the CDR3 is TGTGCCACTTCACAGGTCTTGAATGAAAAACTGTTTTTT.

There are a few counts of this clonotype. V is TRBV7-9 and J is TRBJ1-1; perhaps TRBD1 as D (6 bases). This CDR3 has 15 residues. V lost 4 bases to trimming and J lost 2 bases, with 14 bases between them. Looked up from germline, CDR1 is SEHNR and CDR2 is FQNEAQ (reference sequence). CDR3 in DNA: TGTGCCAGCAGCTCACCAGCGGGGGGCAACACTGAAGCTTTCTTT. Protein product: CASSSPAGGNTEAFF.

V and J are TRBV6-6 and TRBJ2-5, with D perhaps TRBD2 (5 bases). Trimming took off 5 bases at V and 4 bases at J, with 23 bases between the two ends. Germline V gene sequence: CDR1 MNHNY, CDR2 SVGAGI (reference sequence). The CDR3 extends over 17 amino acids. CDR3 bases: TGTGCCAGCAGTAAGGAGAGGGAGCGCCCCAGGAGAGAGACCCAGTACTTC. Encoded protein: CASSKERERPRRETQYF.

This chain connects TRBV9 to TRBJ2-4, with TRBD2 as a possible D gene (5 bases). CDR3 size: 16 residues. Trimming took off 5 bases at V and 0 bases at J, with 15 bases between the two ends. Germline loops: CDR1 SGDLS, CDR2 YYNGEE. The CDR3 region has the DNA TGTGCCAGCAGGGTTGTGAGGGAACTAGCCAAAAACATTCAGTACTTC. This encodes CASRVVRELAKNIQYF.

This clonotype came up a few times. The genes are TRBV3-1 and TRBJ1-1; unclear D gene. The CDR3 is made up of 16 amino acids. V gave up 0 bases and J gave up 2 bases, with 13 bases separating them. Germline V gene lookup returns CDR1 LGHDT and CDR2 YNNKEL (reference sequence). The CDR3 loop is CASSQDNAAPNTEAFF. The DNA of the CDR3 is TGTGCCAGCAGCCAAGATAACGCGGCCCCCAACACTGAAGCTTTCTTT.

This clonotype was counted at least ten times. The chain is built from TRBV7-2 and TRBJ2-7, with D uncertain. CDR3 size: 11 residues. V was trimmed by 2 bases and J by 3 bases, leaving 2 bases between them. Germline V CDR1 and CDR2: SGHTA, FQGNSA. CDR3 sequence (DNA): TGTGCCAGCAGCTTATTCTACGAGCAGTACTTC. Translating gives CASSLFYEQYF.

There are a few counts of this clonotype. The chain links TRBV4-3 to TRBJ1-4; 7 positions match TRBD1. This CDR3 is 15 amino acids long. CDR1 and CDR2 (germline): LGHNA, YSLEER. With V trimmed by 3 bases and J by 9 bases, 10 bases remained unmatched. The CDR3 loop is CASSHTDRTMKKLFF. Written as DNA, the CDR3 is TGCGCCAGCAGCCATACGGACAGGACTATGAAAAAACTGTTTTTT.

J is TRBJ2-2 and V is TRBV28; 8 bases agree with TRBD1. Losses at the gene ends were 5 bases for V and 5 bases for J; bases not matched to a gene: 10. The length of the CDR3 is 16 residues. Germline lookup yields CDR1 MDHEN and CDR2 SYDVKM. CDR3 residues: CASSPHGQGKTGELFF. The CDR3 nucleotides read TGTGCCAGCAGTCCTCATGGACAGGGAAAGACCGGGGAGCTGTTTTTT.

The chain uses TRBV29-1 and TRBJ2-1; 14 bases align to TRBD2. The CDR3 contains 15 residues. Trimming removed 4 bases from V and 8 bases from J; junction bases left unmatched: 7. From germline, CDR1 is SQVTM and CDR2 ANQGSEA. The CDR3 sequence is CSVGRGLAGEYEQFF. The DNA of the CDR3 is TGCAGCGTTGGGAGGGGACTAGCGGGAGAGTATGAGCAGTTCTTC.

CDR3 amino acids: CTSRQGWFQHF. The CDR3 coding sequence is TGCACCAGCAGGCAAGGGTGGTTTCAGCATTTT. The V gene is TRBV1, the J gene TRBJ1-5. TRBV1 is flagged as a pseudogene. The CDR3 length is 11 residues.

This clonotype was counted only a few times. The J gene is TRBJ2-7, the V gene TRBV6-1, with 7 bases aligning to TRBD2. CDR1 and CDR2 from the germline V gene are MNHNS and SASEGT. After removal of 2 bases from V and 7 bases from J, the junction contained 11 bases not matched to a gene. CDR3 size: 15 residues. The DNA of the CDR3 is TGTGCCAGCAGTGAACCCACCGGGACTACCATGGAGCAGTACTTC. Its protein product is CASSEPTGTTMEQYF.

This clonotype was detected ten times or more. The rearrangement uses TRBV20-1 and TRBJ1-3, with a weak D call TRBD1 (5 bases). Germline values: CDR1 DFQATT, CDR2 SNEGSKA (reference sequence). The CDR3 is 14 amino acids. Trimming left V 6 bases short and J 4 bases short, with 16 bases between. DNA of the CDR3: TGCAGTGCGGCGCTGGGGGGTTGGGGAAACACCATATATTTT. Residues: CSAALGGWGNTIYF.

This clonotype is classed as medium-sized. The chain uses TRBV20-1 and TRBJ2-1; possible D gene TRBD2, 7 bases. The CDR3 totals 13 residues. CDR1 DFQATT and CDR2 SNEGSKA come from the germline V gene (reference sequence). V lost 8 bases and J 7 bases, leaving 18 bases between the germline ends. The CDR3 sequence: CSSEWAGANEQFF. DNA for the CDR3: TGCAGTAGCGAATGGGCGGGGGCAAATGAGCAGTTCTTC.

This clonotype was detected ten times or more. This chain links TRBV5-6 with TRBJ2-1, with 13 bases fitting TRBD2. Unmatched junction bases numbered 3, after V lost 3 bases and J lost 0 bases. The germline V gene has CDR1 SGHDT and CDR2 YYEEEE. The length of the CDR3 is 17 residues. Here the CDR3 reads CASSWTSGSSSYNEQFF. Written as DNA, the CDR3 is TGTGCCAGCAGCTGGACTAGCGGGAGTTCCTCCTACAATGAGCAGTTCTTC.